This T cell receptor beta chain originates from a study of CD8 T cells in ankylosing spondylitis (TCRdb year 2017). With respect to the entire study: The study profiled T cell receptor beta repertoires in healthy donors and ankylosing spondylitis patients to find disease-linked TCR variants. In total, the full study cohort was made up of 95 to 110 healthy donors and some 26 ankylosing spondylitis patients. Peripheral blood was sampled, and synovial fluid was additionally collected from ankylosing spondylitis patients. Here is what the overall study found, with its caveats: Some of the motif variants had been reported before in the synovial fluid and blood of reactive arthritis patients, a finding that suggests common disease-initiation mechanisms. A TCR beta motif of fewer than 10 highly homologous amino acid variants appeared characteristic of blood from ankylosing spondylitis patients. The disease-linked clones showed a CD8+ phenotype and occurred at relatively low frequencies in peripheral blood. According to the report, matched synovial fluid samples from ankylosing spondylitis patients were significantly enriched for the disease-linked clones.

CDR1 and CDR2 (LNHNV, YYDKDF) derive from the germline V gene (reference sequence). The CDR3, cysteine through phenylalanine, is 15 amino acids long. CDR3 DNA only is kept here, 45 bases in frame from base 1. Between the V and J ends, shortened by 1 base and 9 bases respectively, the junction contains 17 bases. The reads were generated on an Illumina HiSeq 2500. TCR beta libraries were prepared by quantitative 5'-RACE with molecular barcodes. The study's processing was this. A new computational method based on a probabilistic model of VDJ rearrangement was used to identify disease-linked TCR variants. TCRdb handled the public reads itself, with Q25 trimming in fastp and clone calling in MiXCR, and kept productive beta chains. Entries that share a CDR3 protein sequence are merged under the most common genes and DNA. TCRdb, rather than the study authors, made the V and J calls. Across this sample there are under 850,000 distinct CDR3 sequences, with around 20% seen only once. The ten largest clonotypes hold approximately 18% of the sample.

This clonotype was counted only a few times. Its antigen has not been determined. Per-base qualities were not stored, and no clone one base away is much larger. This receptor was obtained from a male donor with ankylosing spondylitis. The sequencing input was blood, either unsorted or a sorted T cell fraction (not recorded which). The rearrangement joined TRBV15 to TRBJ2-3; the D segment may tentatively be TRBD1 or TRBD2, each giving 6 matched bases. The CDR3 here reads CATSRGGAYDGTQYF. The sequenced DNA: TGTGCCACCAGCAGAGGGGGGGCCTACGACGGCACGCAGTATTTT.